One sample yielded the 14 T cell receptor beta chains listed below, sequenced in a study of shared clonotypes between healthy human individuals. Data came from immunoSEQ multiplex PCR; TCRdb stores just in-frame clones and leaves some out. This table has approximately 2.5 million clones, roughly 93% appearing once. The sample taken for sequencing was naive CD4+ T cells from PBMCs. As to subset: CD45RA+ positively selected. Every receptor here comes from a man younger than 35 in good health. Some clones in this sample may be carry-over from other donors' samples.

Turning to this clone: Other DNA sequences of this sample code for an identical CDR3. V usage is TRBV28 and J usage is TRBJ2-1; D is unclear. The CDR3 consists of 11 residues. Per germline, CDR1 MDHEN and CDR2 SYDVKM. Deletions cut 6 bases from V and 7 bases from J, with 7 bases between. DNA of the CDR3: TGTGCCAGCAGGCGTAGGAATGAGCAGTTCTTC. The encoded protein is CASRRRNEQFF.

A remark on this clone: This specimen includes other DNA sequences encoding the same CDR3. The V gene is TRBV19, the J gene TRBJ1-1; a weak D match, TRBD1 (6 bases). V lost 3 bases and J lost 0, with 8 bases in between. Per germline, CDR1 LNHDA and CDR2 SQIVND (reference sequence). The CDR3 spans 14 residues. CDR3 nucleotide sequence: TGTGCCAGTAGTATCGAGGGGGTGAACACTGAAGCTTTCTTT. Translated: CASSIEGVNTEAFF.

This rearrangement joins TRBV15 to TRBJ2-1; 8 bases are a match to TRBD2. The CDR3 has 19 residues. CDR1 and CDR2 (germline): LNHNV, YYDKDF (reference sequence). V was pared by 5 bases and J by 4 bases, with 19 bases of the junction left unmatched. Written as DNA, the CDR3 is TGTGCCACCAGCTATCACGGGCCCGCCCAGCGGGGGTTATACAATGAGCAGTTCTTC. As protein: CATSYHGPAQRGLYNEQFF.

The chain is built from TRBV11-2 and TRBJ2-7, with D unresolved. Deletions cut 5 bases from V and 1 base from J, with 6 bases between. The CDR3 totals 12 residues. The germline V gene has CDR1 SGHAT and CDR2 FQNNGV. The CDR3 reads CASSPVSYEQYF. CDR3 nucleotide sequence: TGTGCCAGCAGCCCTGTTTCCTACGAGCAGTACTTC. The variable domain in full, completed from reference TRBV11-2 and TRBJ2-7, reads EAGVAQSPRYKIIEKRQSVAFWCNPISGHATLYWYQQILGQGPKLLIQFQNNGVVDDSQLPKDRFSAERLKGVDSTLKIQPAKLEDSAVYLCASSPVSYEQYFGPGTRLTVT.

The rearrangement joins TRBV5-1 to TRBJ2-3; D perhaps matches TRBD1 (5 bases). CDR3 size: 16 residues. V was cut by 2 bases and J by 1 base, with 14 bases left in between. CDR1 and CDR2 (germline): SGHRS, YFSETQ. The CDR3 DNA follows: TGCGCCAGCAGCTTTAACAGTCAAGGGGGCACAGATACGCAGTATTTT. It specifies CASSFNSQGGTDTQYF.

The rearrangement links TRBV7-8 to TRBJ2-5, with D possibly being TRBD1 or TRBD2 (6 bases each). With 1 base removed from V and 0 bases from J, the gap between germline ends came to 15 bases. The CDR3 runs 17 residues. Germline V gives CDR1 SGHVS, CDR2 FQNEAQ. The CDR3 loop is CASSLVSGGRYQETQYF. DNA of the CDR3: TGTGCCAGCAGCTTAGTGTCCGGGGGCCGGTACCAAGAGACCCAGTACTTC. Based on the CDR3 plus reference TRBV7-8 and TRBJ2-5, the full variable domain is GAGVSQSPRYKVAKRGQDVALRCDPISGHVSLFWYQQALGQGPEFLTYFQNEAQLDKSGLPSDRFFAERPEGSVSTLKIQRTQQEDSAVYLCASSLVSGGRYQETQYFGPGTRLLVL.

The genes are TRBV9 and TRBJ2-3; D uncertain. Trimming shortened V by 4 bases and J by 2 bases, and 11 bases separated the two germline ends. Germline values: CDR1 SGDLS, CDR2 YYNGEE. CDR3 size: 14 residues. The CDR3 DNA sequence: TGTGCCAGCAGCCTCACGACGCACACAGATACGCAGTATTTT. This codes for CASSLTTHTDTQYF.

The V call is TRBV10-3, the J call TRBJ2-7; 8 bases map to TRBD2. The germline gives CDR1 ENHRY, CDR2 SYGVKD. The CDR3 extends over 15 amino acids. Unmatched junction bases numbered 14, after V lost 6 bases and J lost 7 bases. The CDR3 here is CAIRESGLAASEQYF. CDR3 bases: TGTGCCATCAGGGAGAGCGGACTAGCCGCGAGTGAGCAGTACTTC.

This sequence joins TRBV5-6 and TRBJ2-1, with D perhaps matching TRBD1 or TRBD2 (5 bases each). With 0 bases removed from V and 1 base from J, the gap between germline ends came to 11 bases. The CDR3 covers 16 residues. Per the germline V gene, CDR1 is SGHDT and CDR2 is YYEEEE. CDR3 in amino acids: CASSLEAGRSYNEQFF. The CDR3 DNA reads as TGTGCCAGCAGCTTGGAAGCAGGGAGATCCTACAATGAGCAGTTCTTC.

The chain has TRBV15 and TRBJ2-6; TRBD1 is a possible D gene (6 bases). This CDR3 region has 17 residues. CDR1 LNHNV and CDR2 YYDKDF come from the germline V gene (reference sequence). The V gene lost 2 bases and the J gene lost 3 bases, with 14 bases spanning the gap. CDR3 bases: TGTGCCACCAGCAGACACAGGGTAATCGGTGGGGCCAACGTCCTGACTTTC. The encoded protein is CATSRHRVIGGANVLTF.

V is TRBV2 and J is TRBJ2-7; the D gene could be TRBD1 or TRBD2 (5 bases each). The V gene's germline CDR1 is SNHLY and CDR2 FYNNEI. The CDR3 runs to 16 residues. V was trimmed by 4 bases and J by 1 base, leaving 17 bases between them. The CDR3 bases are TGTGCCAGCAGTGTGGGGGTCGCAGGACTGTCCTACGAGCAGTACTTC. Translated, it gives CASSVGVAGLSYEQYF.

This chain connects TRBV6-1 to TRBJ1-4; no clear D gene. This CDR3 spans 15 amino acids. V lost 0 bases and J lost 8, with 13 bases in between. CDR1 MNHNS and CDR2 SASEGT come from the germline V gene. Written as DNA, the CDR3 is TGTGCCAGCAGTGAAGCGCAGCGGGTCGGCGAAAAACTGTTTTTT. This codes for CASSEAQRVGEKLFF.

The rearrangement links TRBV11-3 to TRBJ2-1, with D possibly being TRBD1 or TRBD2 (6 bases each). Germline values: CDR1 SGHNT, CDR2 YENEEA. CDR3 length: 14 amino acids. The V end lost 1 base, the J end lost 7 bases, and 11 bases lay between the germline ends. The CDR3 nucleotides read TGTGCCAGCAGCTTAGTTGGAGGGGGAAATGAGCAGTTCTTC. Translation: CASSLVGGGNEQFF.

The J gene is TRBJ1-1, the V gene TRBV19, with a possible D match to TRBD1 (6 bases). The CDR3 is 14 residues long. Germline CDR1 LNHDA, CDR2 SQIVND (reference sequence). Trimming removed 3 bases from V and 10 bases from J, with 18 bases in between. As DNA, the CDR3 is TGTGCCAGTAGTATCAGAGGTGTCGGGGGGCGAGCTTTCTTT. Its protein is CASSIRGVGGRAFF.